These T cell receptor beta chains were read from a single sample in a study of cytomegalovirus exposure and HLA in healthy donors. The data were produced by immunoSEQ multiplex PCR, yet TCRdb's version contains in-frame clones alone and is incomplete. The sample includes 110,000 to 150,000 clones, less than 90% of them seen just once. What was sequenced was PBMCs. Receptors originate from a boy aged 2 to 10 in good health and CMV-seronegative. The CDR3 runs from the conserved cysteine through the conserved F or W. D genes are given only for firm matches. A row's size may be missing; if present it is once, few, many or a size class.

clone_size j_call d_call v_call cdr3_nt cdr3_aa
NA TRBJ1-2 NA TRBV25-1 TGTGCCAGCAGTGCCGCGGGGTACACCCACTATGGCTACACCTTC CASSAAGYTHYGYTF
NA TRBJ1-1 NA TRBV27 TGTGCCAGCAGCATCGGGGGGAACACTGAAGCTTTCTTT CASSIGGNTEAFF
once TRBJ2-1 TRBD2 TRBV9 TGTGCCAGCAGCGTAGCCGGGAGCGGGGCCGGGTACAATGAGCAGTTCTTC CASSVAGSGAGYNEQFF
NA TRBJ2-7 TRBD2 TRBV7-6 TGTGCCAGCAGCTCCAGACCGGGACTAGCGCAAACCTACGAGCAGTACTTC CASSSRPGLAQTYEQYF
NA TRBJ2-1 NA TRBV10-3 TGTGCCATCAGACAGGACCGCTATAGGGAGCAGTTCTTC CAIRQDRYREQFF
NA TRBJ1-1 NA TRBV11-2 TGTGCCAGCAGAGGAGAATGGCTGGGCACTGAAGCTTTCTTT CASRGEWLGTEAFF
once TRBJ2-5 TRBD2 TRBV7-9 TGTGCCAGCAGCTTACAGGGAGGGCGGGAGACCCAGTACTTC CASSLQGGRETQYF
NA TRBJ2-6 TRBD1 TRBV28 TGTGCCAGCAGCCGTGACAGGGAATCGTCTGGGGCCAACGTCCTGACTTTC CASSRDRESSGANVLTF
once TRBJ2-1 NA TRBV10-3 TGTGCCATCAGGGGGAGTATCGACAATGAGCAGTTCTTC CAIRGSIDNEQFF
NA TRBJ1-2 TRBD1 TRBV18 TGTGCCAGCTCACCCCAATCGACAGGGTCTGGCTACACCTTC CASSPQSTGSGYTF
NA TRBJ1-2 NA TRBV6-1 TGTGCCAGCAGTGTAGTCTCCACAGGAGACGAATATGGCTACACCTTC CASSVVSTGDEYGYTF
NA TRBJ2-3 NA TRBV5-4 TGTGCCAGCAGCTTGGCCAAAAACACAGATACGCAGTATTTT CASSLAKNTDTQYF
once TRBJ1-5 NA TRBV19 TGTGCCAGTAGTCCCACACCCCCCCTTGACTCTAGCAATCAGCCCCAGCATTTT CASSPTPPLDSSNQPQHF